These 26 T cell receptor beta chains were all obtained from the same sample, sequenced in a study of cytomegalovirus exposure and HLA in healthy donors (TCRdb year 2017). Libraries were constructed by the immunoSEQ multiplex PCR assay. The multiplex PCR relied on a mix of 60 forward primers for TCR Vbeta segments and 13 reverse primers for TCR Jbeta segments. Held by TCRdb, this immuneACCESS table contains in-frame sequences only and omits some clones. Under half of the omission traces to an unresolved V gene where checked; the cause of the rest is unknown. The sample records roughly 88,000 clones, roughly 72% of which are singletons. Approximately 5% of the sample comes from the top ten. The sequenced sample consisted of PBMCs. The receptor source for this set is a man aged 25 to 45 in good health and CMV-seropositive.

This rearrangement joins TRBV18 to TRBJ1-5; tentatively, D is TRBD1 (5 bases). The germline V gene has CDR1 KGHSH and CDR2 LQKENI. This CDR3 spans 17 amino acids. Trimming pared 6 bases from V and 0 bases from J, leaving 18 bases between. CDR3 DNA sequence: TGTGCCAGCTCTCGGCGGGGGGACGTCTATAGCAATCAGCCCCAGCATTTT. Translating gives CASSRRGDVYSNQPQHF.

The rearrangement links TRBV6-1 to TRBJ1-2; D is unclear. Trimming shortened V by 3 bases and J by 1 base, and 9 bases separated the two germline ends. Germline V gene data show CDR1 as MNHNS and CDR2 as SASEGT. The CDR3 extends over 14 amino acids. CDR3 loop: CASSENRNNYGYTF. The CDR3 DNA is TGTGCCAGCAGTGAGAACAGAAATAACTATGGCTACACCTTC.

The V and J genes are TRBV10-3 and TRBJ1-6; perhaps TRBD1 as D (6 bases). Trimming cost V 7 bases and J 10 bases, with 14 bases left between them. Germline CDR1 and CDR2: ENHRY and SYGVKD. CDR3 length: 13 amino acids. The CDR3 DNA reads as TGTGCCATCAACCGGGACAAAGGATCACCCCTCCACTTT. Its protein product is CAINRDKGSPLHF.

J is TRBJ2-3 and V is TRBV12-5; TRBD2 aligns across 9 bases. J lost 0 bases, V lost 2 bases, and 0 bases had no gene match. This CDR3 is 15 amino acids long. The germline CDR1 and CDR2 sequences are LGHNT and FRNRAP. CDR3 sequence: CASGLTSGSTDTQYF. The CDR3 nucleotides read TGTGCTAGTGGTTTGACTAGCGGGAGCACAGATACGCAGTATTTT.

This chain uses TRBV4-2 with TRBJ1-6, with D perhaps matching TRBD1 (5 bases). Trimming took 1 base from V and 7 from J, leaving 11 bases between them. The germline V gene encodes CDR1 LGHNA and CDR2 YNFKEQ. The CDR3 runs 15 residues. The CDR3 loop is CASSQVGRENSPLHF. CDR3 nucleotides: TGTGCCAGCAGCCAAGTGGGACGGGAGAATTCACCCCTCCACTTT.

The chain combines TRBV30 with TRBJ2-7, with 10 bases identical to TRBD2. CDR1 and CDR2 from the germline V gene are GTSNPN and SVGIG (reference sequence). CDR3 length: 14 residues. Losses at the gene ends were 4 bases for V and 5 bases for J; bases not matched to a gene: 8. Here the CDR3 DNA reads TGTGCCTGGAAAAGCGGGAGGGCCCACCACGAGCAGTACTTC. Amino acids: CAWKSGRAHHEQYF.

The CDR3 DNA reads as TGCGCCAGCAGCCTCCGACGGACGGGGAGGACTGAAGCTTTCTTT. It translates to CASSLRRTGRTEAFF. The chain employs TRBV4-1 and TRBJ1-1, with D unresolved. The V gene lost 4 bases and the J gene lost 5 bases, with 17 bases spanning the gap. The CDR3 has 15 residues. CDR1 and CDR2 from the germline V gene are MGHRA and YSYEKL.

The chain uses TRBV29-1 and TRBJ2-1; weak D call: TRBD1 (5 bases). The ends were cut back, 2 bases at V and 6 bases at J, with 8 bases in the middle. Germline V lookup: CDR1 SQVTM, CDR2 ANQGSEA. The length of the CDR3 is 12 residues. In DNA, the CDR3 is TGCAGCGTTGAAAAGGGGCCCAATGAGCAGTTCTTC. It codes for CSVEKGPNEQFF.

The rearrangement links TRBV7-9 to TRBJ1-1; TRBD1 aligns across 7 bases. Unmatched junction bases numbered 7, after V lost 3 bases and J lost 0 bases. The CDR3 spans 16 residues. CDR1 SEHNR and CDR2 FQNEAQ come from the germline V gene (reference sequence). The DNA for the CDR3 is TGTGCCAGCAGCTTTATGACAGGGCTTATGAACACTGAAGCTTTCTTT. This translates into CASSFMTGLMNTEAFF.

The rearrangement joins TRBV19 to TRBJ1-2; TRBD1 might be the D (6 bases). Germline loops: CDR1 LNHDA, CDR2 SQIVND (reference sequence). The V and J ends lost 3 bases and 4 bases respectively, with 12 bases between them. The CDR3 runs to 14 residues. CDR3 amino acids: CASSIPGQSYGYTF. The CDR3 DNA reads as TGTGCCAGTAGTATCCCCGGACAGTCCTATGGCTACACCTTC.

There are many counts of this clone. The chain links TRBV6-4 to TRBJ2-1, with 13 bases matching TRBD2. After removal of 4 bases from V and 6 bases from J, the junction contained 0 bases not matched to a gene. The CDR3 extends over 14 amino acids. The germline CDR1 and CDR2 sequences are MRHNA and SNTAGT. The CDR3 reads CASSGTSGSNEQFF. CDR3 in DNA: TGTGCCAGCAGTGGGACTAGCGGGAGCAATGAGCAGTTCTTC.

The chain carries TRBV5-1 and TRBJ2-7, with D possibly being TRBD2 (5 bases). The CDR3 runs 14 residues. The germline V gene has CDR1 SGHRS and CDR2 YFSETQ. Trimming took 0 bases from V and 2 from J, leaving 9 bases between them. CDR3 sequence (DNA): TGCGCCAGCAGCTTGGTGGGAGTGCCCTACGAGCAGTACTTC. Its translation: CASSLVGVPYEQYF.

The V gene is TRBV28, the J gene TRBJ2-1; 12 nucleotides match TRBD1. CDR3 length: 15 residues. Germline lookup yields CDR1 MDHEN and CDR2 SYDVKM. The junction had 9 bases not matched to a gene; V was cut back by 6 bases and J by 9 bases. The CDR3 spells CASSLEGTGGLEQFF. CDR3 bases: TGTGCCAGCAGCCTTGAAGGGACAGGGGGCCTTGAGCAGTTCTTC. The complete variable domain, with remaining parts taken from reference TRBV28 and TRBJ2-1, reads DVKVTQSSRYLVKRTGEKVFLECVQDMDHENMFWYRQDPGLGLRLIYFSYDVKMKEKGDIPEGYSVSREKKERFSLILESASTNQTSMYLCASSLEGTGGLEQFFGPGTRLTVL.

This chain joins TRBV4-1 and TRBJ1-2; TRBD1 agrees at 7 bases. Germline V gene sequence: CDR1 MGHRA, CDR2 YSYEKL. This CDR3 comprises 15 residues. V lost 2 bases to trimming and J lost 5 bases; unmatched junction nucleotides: 8. The CDR3 nucleotides are TGCGCCAGCAGCCAACAGCCGGGACAGATTTATGGCTACACCTTC. The encoded protein is CASSQQPGQIYGYTF.

The genes are TRBV29-1 and TRBJ2-5; D possibly corresponds to TRBD2 (5 bases). Trimming took off 2 bases at V and 1 base at J, with 11 bases between the two ends. Germline assignment: CDR1 SQVTM and CDR2 ANQGSEA. This CDR3 comprises 14 residues. The CDR3 reads CSVESERTQETQYF. CDR3 DNA: TGCAGCGTTGAATCGGAGCGGACCCAAGAGACCCAGTACTTC.

This chain joins TRBV7-9 and TRBJ2-1, with unresolved D. The CDR3 runs 15 residues. Germline CDR1 is SEHNR and CDR2 is FQNEAQ (reference sequence). The V and J ends lost 2 bases and 0 bases respectively, with 8 bases between them. This CDR3 reads CASSLLLNSYNEQFF. The CDR3 DNA reads as TGTGCCAGCAGCTTACTACTCAACTCCTACAATGAGCAGTTCTTC.

The sample holds a few counts of this clone. This chain connects TRBV5-6 to TRBJ1-2, with 10 positions matching TRBD1. V lost 3 bases to trimming and J lost 7 bases; unmatched junction nucleotides: 3. The germline gives CDR1 SGHDT, CDR2 YYEEEE. This CDR3 has 13 amino acids. CDR3 DNA: TGTGCCAGCAGCTGGTGGACAGGGGGTGGCTACACCTTC. It yields the protein CASSWWTGGGYTF. Filled out from reference TRBV5-6 and TRBJ1-2, the complete variable domain reads DAGVTQSPTHLIKTRGQQVTLRCSPKSGHDTVSWYQQALGQGPQFIFQYYEEEERQRGNFPDRFSGHQFPNYSSELNVNALLLGDSALYLCASSWWTGGGYTFGSGTRLTVV.

CDR3 sequence (DNA): TGCGCCAGCAGCCCGGCAACAGCCAACTATGGCTACACCTTC. Translation gives CASSPATANYGYTF. This chain connects TRBV5-1 to TRBJ1-2; D ambiguous. CDR1 is SGHRS, CDR2 YFSETQ, per germline. V was trimmed by 4 bases and J by 2 bases, leaving 12 bases between them. The CDR3 extends over 14 amino acids.

This sequence joins TRBV2 and TRBJ1-6; D is ambiguous. The CDR3 has 15 amino acids. Trimming shortened V by 6 bases and J by 0 bases, and 9 bases separated the two germline ends. From germline, CDR1 is SNHLY and CDR2 FYNNEI. CDR3 amino acids: CASRYSSSYNSPLHF. The CDR3 bases are TGTGCCAGCAGATATAGTAGCTCCTATAATTCACCCCTCCACTTT.

The J gene is TRBJ1-5, the V gene TRBV19, with D possibly matching TRBD1 (5 bases). This CDR3 is 13 amino acids long. The V end was cut by 8 bases, the J end by 3 bases, with 11 bases between. The V gene's germline CDR1 is LNHDA and CDR2 SQIVND (reference sequence). This CDR3 reads CASHRGNNQPQHF. CDR3 DNA sequence: TGTGCCAGTCACCGGGGGAACAATCAGCCCCAGCATTTT.

Only a few counts were recorded for this clone. The sample has other DNA sequences that encode this CDR3 too. This rearrangement joins TRBV9 to TRBJ2-5, with 7 bases aligning to TRBD2. Trimming cost V 0 bases and J 4 bases; bases outside gene matches: 3. This CDR3 is built from 14 residues. Per the germline V gene, CDR1 is SGDLS and CDR2 is YYNGEE. The CDR3: CASSVAPGGETQYF. CDR3 coding DNA: TGTGCCAGCAGCGTAGCGCCGGGGGGAGAGACCCAGTACTTC.

The table lists this clone with a few counts. The chain employs TRBV7-2 and TRBJ1-1; a weak D match, TRBD1 (5 bases). CDR1 is SGHTA and CDR2 is FQGNSA in the germline V gene. The ends were cut back, 2 bases at V and 4 bases at J, with 11 bases in the middle. The CDR3 spans 14 residues. This CDR3 reads CASSLQGYGTEAFF. The CDR3 coding sequence is TGTGCCAGCAGCTTACAGGGTTACGGCACTGAAGCTTTCTTT. Complete variable domain (other parts from reference TRBV7-2 and TRBJ1-1): GAGVSQSPSNKVTEKGKDVELRCDPISGHTALYWYRQSLGQGLEFLIYFQGNSAPDKSGLPSDRFSAERTGGSVSTLTIQRTQQEDSAVYLCASSLQGYGTEAFFGQGTRLTVV.

The chain recombines TRBV9 with TRBJ2-3; no reliable D call. Deletions cut 2 bases from V and 4 bases from J, with 11 bases between. Germline V gives CDR1 SGDLS, CDR2 YYNGEE. The CDR3 loop spans 14 amino acids. The CDR3 DNA is TGTGCCAGCAGCGTCGAGCCGTCCGCAGATACGCAGTATTTT. It yields the protein CASSVEPSADTQYF.

This clone has a single count. The chain recombines TRBV28 with TRBJ2-7; maybe TRBD1 (5 bases). The CDR3 is 14 residues long. The germline V gene encodes CDR1 MDHEN and CDR2 SYDVKM. V was cut by 3 bases and J by 2 bases, with 11 bases left in between. In DNA, the CDR3 is TGTGCCAGCAGTTTCCGGCAGGGTACCTACGAGCAGTACTTC. It encodes CASSFRQGTYEQYF.

The rearrangement links TRBV5-1 to TRBJ2-1, with 9 nucleotides matching TRBD2. V lost 0 bases to trimming and J lost 4 bases; unmatched junction nucleotides: 2. The CDR3 contains 15 residues. CDR1 and CDR2 (germline): SGHRS, YFSETQ. CDR3 amino acids: CASSLVSGGYNEQFF. In DNA form, the CDR3 reads TGCGCCAGCAGCTTGGTCAGCGGGGGGTACAATGAGCAGTTCTTC.

The chain's CDR3 is CASSLMGGGTGELFF. The DNA for the CDR3 is TGTGCCAGCAGCTTAATGGGGGGAGGCACCGGGGAGCTGTTTTTT. The rearrangement uses TRBV7-9 and TRBJ2-2; D may be TRBD2 (6 bases). Germline V gene lookup returns CDR1 SEHNR and CDR2 FQNEAQ (reference sequence). The V end was cut by 2 bases, the J end by 4 bases, with 11 bases between. CDR3 size: 15 residues.